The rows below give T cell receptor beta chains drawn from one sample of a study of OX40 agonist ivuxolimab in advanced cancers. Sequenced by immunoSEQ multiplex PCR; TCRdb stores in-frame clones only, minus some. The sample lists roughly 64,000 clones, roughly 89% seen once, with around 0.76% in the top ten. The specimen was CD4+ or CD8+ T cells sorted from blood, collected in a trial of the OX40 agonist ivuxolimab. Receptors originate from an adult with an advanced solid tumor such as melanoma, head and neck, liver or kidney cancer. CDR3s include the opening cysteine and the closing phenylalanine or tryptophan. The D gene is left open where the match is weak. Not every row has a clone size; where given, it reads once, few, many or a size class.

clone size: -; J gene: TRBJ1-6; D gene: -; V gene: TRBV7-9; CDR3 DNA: TGTGCCAGCAGCCTCGGGGGCCTGGGAACCCTCCACTTT; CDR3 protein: CASSLGGLGTLHF
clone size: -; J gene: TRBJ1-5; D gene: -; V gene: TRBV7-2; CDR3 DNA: TGTGCCAGCAGGTCGGAGGGGTATAGCAATCAGCCCCAGCATTTT; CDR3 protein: CASRSEGYSNQPQHF
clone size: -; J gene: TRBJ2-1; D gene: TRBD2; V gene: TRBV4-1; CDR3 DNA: TGCGCCAGCAGCCAAGGTCCTATAGCGGGGACTTCCTACAATGAGCAGTTCTTC; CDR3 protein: CASSQGPIAGTSYNEQFF
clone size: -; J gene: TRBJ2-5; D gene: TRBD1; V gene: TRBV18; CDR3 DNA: TGTGCCAGCTCACCACGGGGGACAGTTCAAGAGACCCAGTACTTC; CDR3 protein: CASSPRGTVQETQYF
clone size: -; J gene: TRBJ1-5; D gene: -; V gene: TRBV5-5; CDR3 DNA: TGTGCCAGCAGCATGCGGCCCAATCAGCCCCAGCATTTT; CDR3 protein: CASSMRPNQPQHF
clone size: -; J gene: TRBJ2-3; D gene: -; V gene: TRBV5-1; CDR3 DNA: TGCGCCAGCAGTTCGACGTCCAATCCCAACACAGATACGCAGTATTTT; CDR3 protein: CASSSTSNPNTDTQYF
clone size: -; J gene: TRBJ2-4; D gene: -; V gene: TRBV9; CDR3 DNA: TGTGCCAGCAGCGTAGGGACGGGGCTAGCCAAAAACATTCAGTACTTC; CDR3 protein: CASSVGTGLAKNIQYF
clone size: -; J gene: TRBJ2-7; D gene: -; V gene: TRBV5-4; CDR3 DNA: TGTGCCAGCTCCGGGGGGGACAGGGTGCGCGAGCAGTACTTC; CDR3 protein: CASSGGDRVREQYF
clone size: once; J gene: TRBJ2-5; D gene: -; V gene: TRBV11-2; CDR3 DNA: TGTGCCAGCAGCTTCGTGAGGGCGCTGGAGACCCAGTACTTC; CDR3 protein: CASSFVRALETQYF
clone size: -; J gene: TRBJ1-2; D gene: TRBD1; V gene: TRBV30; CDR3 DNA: TGTGCCTGGATAAGGAGACAGGGGGATGGCTACACCTTC; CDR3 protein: CAWIRRQGDGYTF
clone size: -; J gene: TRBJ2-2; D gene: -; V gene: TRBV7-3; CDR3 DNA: TGTGCCAGCAGATCCACGACAGTACCCGGGGAGCTGTTTTTT; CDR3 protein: CASRSTTVPGELFF
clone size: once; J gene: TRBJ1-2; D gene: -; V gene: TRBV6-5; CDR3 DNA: TGTGCCAGCAGTTACTCGAGGAGTGCCACGACCTATGGCTACACCTTC; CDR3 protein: CASSYSRSATTYGYTF
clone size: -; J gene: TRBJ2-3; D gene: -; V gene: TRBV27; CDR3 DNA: TGTGCCAGCAGTTTATACCAGGTCGGGGATACGCAGTATTTT; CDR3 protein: CASSLYQVGDTQYF
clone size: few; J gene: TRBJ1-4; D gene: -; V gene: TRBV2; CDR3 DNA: TGTGCCAGTCACCGGGACCATAATGAAAAACTGTTTTTT; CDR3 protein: CASHRDHNEKLFF
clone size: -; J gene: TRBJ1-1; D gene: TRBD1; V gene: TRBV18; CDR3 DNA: TGTGCCAGCTCACCAAGACAGGGGAACACTGAAGCTTTCTTT; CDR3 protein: CASSPRQGNTEAFF
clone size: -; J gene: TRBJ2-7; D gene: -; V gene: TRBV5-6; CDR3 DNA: TGTGCCAGCAGCTCCGCGGGCAGGGGAGTAGAGAACGAGCAGTACTTC; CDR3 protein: CASSSAGRGVENEQYF
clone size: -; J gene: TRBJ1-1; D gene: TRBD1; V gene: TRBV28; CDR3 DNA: TGTGCCAGCAGTCCAGGGGGTAAGAACACTGAAGCTTTCTTT; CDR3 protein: CASSPGGKNTEAFF
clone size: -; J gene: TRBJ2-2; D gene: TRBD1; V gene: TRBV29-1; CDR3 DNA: TGCAGCGTTGGGGACAGGGCGAACACCGGGGAGCTGTTTTTT; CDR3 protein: CSVGDRANTGELFF
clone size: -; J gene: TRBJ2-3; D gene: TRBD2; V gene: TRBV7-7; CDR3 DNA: TGTGCTAGCAGCCCCCGATCCGGGGGGGGCCGGGATACGCAGTATTTT; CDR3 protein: CASSPRSGGGRDTQYF
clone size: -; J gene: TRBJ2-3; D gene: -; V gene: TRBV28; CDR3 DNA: TGTGCCAGCAGTTCGAGGCAGCGCACAGATACGCAGTATTTT; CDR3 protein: CASSSRQRTDTQYF
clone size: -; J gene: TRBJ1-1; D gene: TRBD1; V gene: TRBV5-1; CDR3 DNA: TGCGCCAGCAGACCCAGGGGGTTAGGGATGAACACTGAAGCTTTCTTT; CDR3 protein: CASRPRGLGMNTEAFF
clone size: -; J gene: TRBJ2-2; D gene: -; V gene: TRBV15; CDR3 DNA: TGTGCCACCAGCAGAGGCTCGGGGGCCGGGGAGCTGTTTTTT; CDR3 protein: CATSRGSGAGELFF
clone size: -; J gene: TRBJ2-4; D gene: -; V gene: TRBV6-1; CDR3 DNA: TGTGCCAGCAGTGGGGACACCTGGGCGGCCAAAAACATTCAGTACTTC; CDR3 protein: CASSGDTWAAKNIQYF
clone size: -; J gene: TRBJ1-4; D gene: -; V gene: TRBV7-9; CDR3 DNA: TGTGCCAGCGTACCGGGGGCAACTAATGAAAAACTGTTTTTT; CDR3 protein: CASVPGATNEKLFF
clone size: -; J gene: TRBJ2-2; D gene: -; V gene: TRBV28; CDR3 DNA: TGTGCCAGCAGAGGGGGTTCGAACACCGGGGAGCTGTTTTTT; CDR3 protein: CASRGGSNTGELFF
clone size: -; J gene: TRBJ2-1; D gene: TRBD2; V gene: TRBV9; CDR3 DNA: TGTGCCAGCAGCGTAGTGGGCGGGAGTAGTAGTGAGCAGTTCTTC; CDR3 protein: CASSVVGGSSSEQFF
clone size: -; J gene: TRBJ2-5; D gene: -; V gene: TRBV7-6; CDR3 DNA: TGTGCCAGCAGCCCGGGACGGGAGACCCAGTACTTC; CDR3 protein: CASSPGRETQYF
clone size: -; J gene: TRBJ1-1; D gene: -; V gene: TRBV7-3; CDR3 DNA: TGTGCCAGCAGCTTCCAGAGGAACACTGAAGCTTTCTTT; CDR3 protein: CASSFQRNTEAFF
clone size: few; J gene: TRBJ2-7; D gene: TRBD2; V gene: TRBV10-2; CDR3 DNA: TGCGCCAGCAGTGACCCTGGGAGGGGCTACGAGCAGTACTTC; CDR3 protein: CASSDPGRGYEQYF
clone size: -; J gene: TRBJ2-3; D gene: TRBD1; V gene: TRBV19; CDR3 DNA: TGTGCCAGTAGTACGACAGGGGTCGTAGATACGCAGTATTTT; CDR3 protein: CASSTTGVVDTQYF
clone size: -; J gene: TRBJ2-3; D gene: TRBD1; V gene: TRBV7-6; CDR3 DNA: TGTGCCAGCAGCGTCAACCAGGGGGCAGATACGCAGTATTTT; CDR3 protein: CASSVNQGADTQYF
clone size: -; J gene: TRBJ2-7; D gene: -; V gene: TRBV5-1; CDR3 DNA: TGCGCCAGCAGCCTATCCTGGGACGGCGAGCAGTACTTC; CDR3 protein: CASSLSWDGEQYF
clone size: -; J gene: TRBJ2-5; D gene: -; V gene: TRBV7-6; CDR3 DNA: TGTGCCAGCAGTCTGGACAGAAAAGAGACCCAGTACTTC; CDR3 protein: CASSLDRKETQYF
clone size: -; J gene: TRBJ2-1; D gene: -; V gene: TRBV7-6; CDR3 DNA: TGTGCCAGCAGCGTAGGGACTGCTACTTCCTACAATGAGCAGTTCTTC; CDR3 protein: CASSVGTATSYNEQFF
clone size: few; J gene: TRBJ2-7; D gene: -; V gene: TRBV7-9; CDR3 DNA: TGTGCCAGCAGCAAAATCACCGGGAGCTACGAGCAGTACTTC; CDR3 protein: CASSKITGSYEQYF
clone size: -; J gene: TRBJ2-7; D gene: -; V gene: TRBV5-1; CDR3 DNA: TGCGCCAGCAGCTCCTCGACAGGACCATCCGAGCAGTACTTC; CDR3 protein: CASSSSTGPSEQYF
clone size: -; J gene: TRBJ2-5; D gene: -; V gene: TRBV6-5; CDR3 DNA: TGTGCCAGCAGTTACTCGTGGGGGCACGAGACCCAGTACTTC; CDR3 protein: CASSYSWGHETQYF
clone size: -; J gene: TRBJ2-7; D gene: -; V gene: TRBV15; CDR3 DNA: TGTGCCACCAGCAGAGATCCGAGCTACGAGCAGTACTTC; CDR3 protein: CATSRDPSYEQYF
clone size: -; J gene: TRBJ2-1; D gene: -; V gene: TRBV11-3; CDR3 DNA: TGTGCCAGCAGCCCTGAGGGGCCTTGGGATGAGCAGTTCTTC; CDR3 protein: CASSPEGPWDEQFF
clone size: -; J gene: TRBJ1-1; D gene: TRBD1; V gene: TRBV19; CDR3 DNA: TGTGCCAGTAGAGCTGACAGGGGGTCTGAAGCTTTCTTT; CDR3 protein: CASRADRGSEAFF
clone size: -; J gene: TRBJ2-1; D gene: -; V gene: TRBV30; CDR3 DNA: TGTGCCTGGAGGCTTCCAGTGGGGCTTGGGGAGCAGTTCTTC; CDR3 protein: CAWRLPVGLGEQFF
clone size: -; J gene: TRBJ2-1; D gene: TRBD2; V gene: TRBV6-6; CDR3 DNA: TGTGCCAGCAGAGAGCAAGCGGGGGGCTACAATGAGCAGTTCTTC; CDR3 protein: CASREQAGGYNEQFF
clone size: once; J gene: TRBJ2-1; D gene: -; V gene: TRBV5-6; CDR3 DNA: TGTGCCAGCAGCTTAACTAGATACAATGAGCAGTTCTTC; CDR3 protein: CASSLTRYNEQFF
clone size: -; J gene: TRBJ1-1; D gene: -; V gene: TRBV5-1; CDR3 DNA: TGCGCCAGCAGCTTGGGGACAGCATTTAACACTGAAGCTTTCTTT; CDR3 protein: CASSLGTAFNTEAFF
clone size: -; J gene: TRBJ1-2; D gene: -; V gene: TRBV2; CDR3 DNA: TGTGCCAGCAGTGGGGACCGTAGATATGGCTACACCTTC; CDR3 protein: CASSGDRRYGYTF
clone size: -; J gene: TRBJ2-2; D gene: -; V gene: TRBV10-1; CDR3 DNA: TGCGCCAGCAGTGAAGGAGGACTCAACACCGGGGAGCTGTTTTTT; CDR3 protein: CASSEGGLNTGELFF
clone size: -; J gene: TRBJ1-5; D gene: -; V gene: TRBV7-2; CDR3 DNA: TGTGCCAGCAGCTTAGGTTCCCGACTATACAATCAGCCCCAGCATTTT; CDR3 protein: CASSLGSRLYNQPQHF
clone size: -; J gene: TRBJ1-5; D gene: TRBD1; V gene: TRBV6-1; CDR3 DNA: TGTGCCAGCAGGCTGACAGGGGAGCCCCAGCATTTT; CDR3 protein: CASRLTGEPQHF
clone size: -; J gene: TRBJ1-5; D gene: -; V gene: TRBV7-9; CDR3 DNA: TGTGCCAGCAGCCGGTTGAATCAGCCCCAGCATTTT; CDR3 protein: CASSRLNQPQHF
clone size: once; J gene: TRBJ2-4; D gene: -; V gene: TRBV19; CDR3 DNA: TGTGCCACCGACGAAGGGGGGAGAGGGGGTACAAACATTCAGTACTTC; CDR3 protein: CATDEGGRGGTNIQYF
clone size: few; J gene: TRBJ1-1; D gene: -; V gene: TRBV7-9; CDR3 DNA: TGTGCCAGCAGCCGTCCCGGGACACCCGGGACTGAAGCTTTCTTT; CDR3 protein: CASSRPGTPGTEAFF
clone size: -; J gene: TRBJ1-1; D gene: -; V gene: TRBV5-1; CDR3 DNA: TGCGCCAGCAGCACCCACAGCGAGAACACTGAAGCTTTCTTT; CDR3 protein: CASSTHSENTEAFF
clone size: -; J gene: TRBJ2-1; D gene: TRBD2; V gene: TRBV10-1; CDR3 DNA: TGCGCCAGCAGTGACGCTAGCGGGGGGGCAAATGAGCAGTTCTTC; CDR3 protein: CASSDASGGANEQFF